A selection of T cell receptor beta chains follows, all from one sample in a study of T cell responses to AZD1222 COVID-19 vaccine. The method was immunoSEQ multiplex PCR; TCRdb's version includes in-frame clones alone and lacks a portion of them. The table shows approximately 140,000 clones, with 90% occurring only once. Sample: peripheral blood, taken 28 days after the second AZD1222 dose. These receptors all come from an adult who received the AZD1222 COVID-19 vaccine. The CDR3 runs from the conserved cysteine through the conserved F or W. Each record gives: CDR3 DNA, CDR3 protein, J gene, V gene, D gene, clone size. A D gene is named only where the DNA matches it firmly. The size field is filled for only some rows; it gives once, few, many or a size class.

DNA: TGTGCCGCGACAATAGGGCAGGGCCGCTCTGGGGCCAACGTCCTGACTTTC
CDR3: CAATIGQGRSGANVLTF
J: TRBJ2-6
V: TRBV7-8
D: NA
size: NA

DNA: TGCGCCAGCAGCTTGTGGGAGGGAGCGTACGAGCAGTACTTC
CDR3: CASSLWEGAYEQYF
J: TRBJ2-7
V: TRBV5-1
D: TRBD2
size: NA

DNA: TGTGCCAGCAGCCATCCGGGACAGGGGGCGGGGGAGCAGTACTTC
CDR3: CASSHPGQGAGEQYF
J: TRBJ2-7
V: TRBV7-9
D: TRBD1
size: NA

DNA: TGTGCCAGCAGCCCCCGAGGTAGGACAGCCTATGGCTACACCTTC
CDR3: CASSPRGRTAYGYTF
J: TRBJ1-2
V: TRBV3-1/TRBV3-2
D: NA
size: NA

DNA: TGTGCCACCAGTGAAAGGGGAAGGTCCTACGAGCAGTACTTC
CDR3: CATSERGRSYEQYF
J: TRBJ2-7
V: TRBV24-1
D: NA
size: NA

DNA: TGTGCCAGCAGCTTAGGGGGCCGAGAGACCCAGTACTTC
CDR3: CASSLGGRETQYF
J: TRBJ2-5
V: TRBV11-1
D: NA
size: NA

DNA: TGCGCCAGCTCCCCCGCTAGCGGGATTTACAATGAGCAGTTCTTC
CDR3: CASSPASGIYNEQFF
J: TRBJ2-1
V: TRBV5-1
D: TRBD2
size: NA

DNA: TGCGCCAGCAGTTACCAGGGGGATGAGCAGTTCTTC
CDR3: CASSYQGDEQFF
J: TRBJ2-1
V: TRBV5-1
D: TRBD1
size: NA

DNA: TGTGCCAGCAGTTCACGGACAGGGCTTAATGGCTACACCTTC
CDR3: CASSSRTGLNGYTF
J: TRBJ1-2
V: TRBV27
D: TRBD1
size: NA

DNA: TGTGCCAGCAGCCAAGATCGAGGCACCAACTATGGCTACACCTTC
CDR3: CASSQDRGTNYGYTF
J: TRBJ1-2
V: TRBV4-2
D: NA
size: NA

DNA: TGTGCCAGCAGCTTAACGGATTCGGGACGGGGTCACTACTACGAGCAGTACTTC
CDR3: CASSLTDSGRGHYYEQYF
J: TRBJ2-7
V: TRBV11-2
D: NA
size: NA

DNA: TGTGCCAGCAGTGGGCCGCAGCCACCTCCGACCCCTGGCTATGGCTACACCTTC
CDR3: CASSGPQPPPTPGYGYTF
J: TRBJ1-2
V: TRBV28
D: NA
size: once

DNA: TGTGCCAGCAGCCCCGGGACAGTCCAAGAAAAACTGTTTTTT
CDR3: CASSPGTVQEKLFF
J: TRBJ1-4
V: TRBV7-9
D: TRBD1
size: NA

DNA: TGTGCCTGGAGGCCCCTGGACGGATTTAATTCACCCCTCCACTTT
CDR3: CAWRPLDGFNSPLHF
J: TRBJ1-6
V: TRBV30
D: NA
size: NA

DNA: TGTGCCAGCAGCTTAGAGGGGGCGAGGGGAAACACCATATATTTT
CDR3: CASSLEGARGNTIYF
J: TRBJ1-3
V: TRBV7-9
D: TRBD1
size: once

DNA: TGTGCCAGTAGTACGACAGGGGTCGATCAGCCCCAGCATTTT
CDR3: CASSTTGVDQPQHF
J: TRBJ1-5
V: TRBV19
D: TRBD1
size: NA

DNA: TGTGCCAGCAGTGAAGGGACTAGCGGGAGGAAGCAGTTCTTC
CDR3: CASSEGTSGRKQFF
J: TRBJ2-1
V: TRBV6-1
D: TRBD2
size: NA

DNA: TGTGCCAGCCGTGGCTCACCTTATGGCTACACCTTC
CDR3: CASRGSPYGYTF
J: TRBJ1-2
V: TRBV2
D: NA
size: NA

DNA: TGCGCCAGCAGTGAGGGGAACACTGAAGCTTTCTTT
CDR3: CASSEGNTEAFF
J: TRBJ1-1
V: TRBV10-2
D: NA
size: NA

DNA: TGTGCCAGCAGTTTATACAGGGGAACTGAAGCTTTCTTT
CDR3: CASSLYRGTEAFF
J: TRBJ1-1
V: TRBV27
D: TRBD1
size: NA

DNA: TGCGCCAGCAGCTTGGAAATCCCGGGAGGAAACACCATATATTTT
CDR3: CASSLEIPGGNTIYF
J: TRBJ1-3
V: TRBV5-1
D: NA
size: NA

DNA: TGTGCCTGGAGTGGAGGACAGTCTACTTCTGAAGCTTTCTTT
CDR3: CAWSGGQSTSEAFF
J: TRBJ1-1
V: TRBV30
D: NA
size: NA

DNA: TGTGCCAGCTCACCACGGACGGGACAGACTAATGAAAAACTGTTTTTT
CDR3: CASSPRTGQTNEKLFF
J: TRBJ1-4
V: TRBV18
D: TRBD1
size: NA

DNA: TGTGCCAGCAGGGGGACACCGGCAGATACGCAGTATTTT
CDR3: CASRGTPADTQYF
J: TRBJ2-3
V: TRBV2
D: NA
size: once

DNA: TGTGCCAGCGGACTAGCGGGAGGCGAGCAGTACTTC
CDR3: CASGLAGGEQYF
J: TRBJ2-7
V: TRBV25-1
D: TRBD2
size: NA